This entry lists 20 T cell receptor beta chains sequenced from one sample in a study of brain T cells in children with intractable seizures. Produced via immunoSEQ multiplex PCR; TCRdb's table is partial and in-frame only. The table has 110,000 or so clones, roughly 94% seen once. Sample: peripheral blood, taken at surgery. The receptors were gathered from a boy younger than two with hemimegalencephaly and intractable seizures.

The V and J genes are TRBV2 and TRBJ1-2; 7 bases line up with TRBD1. With V trimmed by 6 bases and J by 6 bases, 7 bases remained unmatched. The CDR3 covers 13 residues. Per germline, CDR1 SNHLY and CDR2 FYNNEI. The CDR3 sequence: CASSPTGANGYTF. The CDR3 DNA sequence: TGTGCCAGCAGCCCAACAGGGGCGAATGGCTACACCTTC. Full variable domain (outside the CDR3, taken from reference TRBV2 and TRBJ1-2): EPEVTQTPSHQVTQMGQEVILRCVPISNHLYFYWYRQILGQKVEFLVSFYNNEISEKSEIFDDQFSVERPDGSNFTLKIRSTKLEDSAMYFCASSPTGANGYTFGSGTRLTVV.

The genes are TRBV30 and TRBJ1-2; tentatively, D is TRBD1 (5 bases). CDR1 is GTSNPN and CDR2 is SVGIG in the germline V gene (reference sequence). The CDR3 consists of 13 residues. Trimming pared 4 bases from V and 8 bases from J, leaving 17 bases between. The CDR3 sequence: CAWTSLGGSGYTF. In DNA form, the CDR3 reads TGTGCCTGGACCTCCCTGGGGGGGAGCGGCTACACCTTC.

The rearrangement uses TRBV18 and TRBJ1-1, with D perhaps TRBD1 (6 bases). The CDR3 runs to 14 residues. The germline V gene has CDR1 KGHSH and CDR2 LQKENI. The ends were cut back, 2 bases at V and 6 bases at J, with 13 bases in the middle. CDR3 DNA: TGTGCCAGCTCACCAATCGGCGCAGGGGCTGAAGCTTTCTTT. Its protein product is CASSPIGAGAEAFF.

This chain connects TRBV6-5 to TRBJ1-5; 9 positions agree with TRBD1. With V trimmed by 6 bases and J by 5 bases, 5 bases remained unmatched. This CDR3 spans 14 amino acids. Per the germline V gene, CDR1 is MNHEY and CDR2 is SVGAGI. CDR3 residues: CASRYTGGYQPQHF. The DNA of the CDR3 is TGTGCCAGCAGGTATACAGGGGGCTATCAGCCCCAGCATTTT.

V usage is TRBV28 and J usage is TRBJ2-7, with a weak D call TRBD1 (6 bases). The germline V gene encodes CDR1 MDHEN and CDR2 SYDVKM. V gave up 7 bases and J gave up 2 bases, with 15 bases separating them. The CDR3 runs 14 residues. The CDR3 sequence: CASTVQGPAYEQYF. The CDR3 DNA sequence: TGTGCCAGCACCGTACAGGGACCGGCCTACGAGCAGTACTTC.

This chain connects TRBV7-7 to TRBJ2-3; possibly TRBD1 for D (5 bases). CDR3 length equals 16 residues. Per germline, CDR1 SSHAT and CDR2 FNYEAQ (reference sequence). With 0 bases removed from V and 0 bases from J, the gap between germline ends came to 10 bases. The CDR3 sequence is CASSLAAGLSTDTQYF. CDR3 nucleotide sequence: TGTGCCAGCAGCTTAGCGGCAGGGTTGAGCACAGATACGCAGTATTTT.

V usage is TRBV7-2 and J usage is TRBJ2-3; D is tentatively TRBD1 or TRBD2 (5 bases each). Germline V gene sequence: CDR1 SGHTA, CDR2 FQGNSA. CDR3 length equals 17 residues. Between the trimmed V and J ends, which lost 5 bases and 0 bases, there was a span of 18 bases. The CDR3 region is CASSQRRQQTSTDTQYF. The CDR3 region has the DNA TGTGCCAGCAGCCAGCGGAGACAGCAGACTAGCACAGATACGCAGTATTTT.

The DNA for the CDR3 is TGTGCCAGCAGCGTCAGATCCTTATATGGCTACACCTTC. Protein: CASSVRSLYGYTF. J is TRBJ1-2 and V is TRBV9; D uncertain. This CDR3 region has 13 residues. The V end lost 2 bases, the J end lost 5 bases, and 10 bases lay between the germline ends. Per germline, CDR1 SGDLS and CDR2 YYNGEE.

The V gene is TRBV28, the J gene TRBJ2-7; no clear D. Germline CDR1 reads MDHEN; CDR2 reads SYDVKM. Trimming took off 8 bases at V and 0 bases at J, with 11 bases between the two ends. The length of the CDR3 is 13 residues. The CDR3: CASPSVSSYEQYF. CDR3 in DNA: TGTGCCAGCCCGTCTGTGAGCTCCTACGAGCAGTACTTC.

V and J are TRBV5-8 and TRBJ2-2; D not certain. V lost 1 base and J 2 bases, leaving 9 bases between the germline ends. The CDR3 spans 15 residues. The V gene's germline CDR1 is SGHTS and CDR2 YDEGEE. CDR3 loop: CASSLLGLNTGELFF. In nucleotides, the CDR3 is TGTGCCAGCAGCTTGCTAGGGCTCAACACCGGGGAGCTGTTTTTT.

The chain joins TRBV30 to TRBJ2-5; D perhaps matches TRBD1 (7 bases). The CDR3 contains 11 residues. V was clipped by 4 bases and J by 5 bases, with 8 bases between them. Germline loops: CDR1 GTSNPN, CDR2 SVGIG (reference sequence). The DNA of the CDR3 is TGTGCCTGGACAGGGGGGGAGACCCAGTACTTC. This encodes CAWTGGETQYF.

This clone was detected a few times. This chain joins TRBV6-5 and TRBJ1-4; D is unclear. Trimming stripped 8 bases from V and 5 bases from J, with 9 bases between. The CDR3 contains 12 residues. CDR1 is MNHEY, CDR2 SVGAGI, per germline. The CDR3 coding sequence is TGTGCCAGCCGATTGTCCAATGAAAAACTGTTTTTT. It codes for CASRLSNEKLFF.

V gene TRBV28 combines with J gene TRBJ2-5, with 8 nucleotides matching TRBD2. CDR3 length equals 16 residues. Germline trimming cut 3 bases from V and 1 base from J; bases unmatched to any gene: 7. The germline gives CDR1 MDHEN, CDR2 SYDVKM. The CDR3 DNA reads as TGTGCCAGCAGTTTCCCCGTGCTAGCGGGCCAAGAGACCCAGTACTTC. As protein: CASSFPVLAGQETQYF.

The V gene is TRBV18, the J gene TRBJ2-1; possible D gene TRBD1, 5 bases. The CDR3 runs to 16 residues. Germline V gene data show CDR1 as KGHSH and CDR2 as LQKENI. Between the trimmed V and J ends, which lost 6 bases and 4 bases, there was a span of 19 bases. CDR3 amino acids: CASSRVKGSTYNEQFF. The CDR3 DNA reads as TGTGCCAGCTCCAGGGTAAAGGGCTCCACTTACAATGAGCAGTTCTTC. Using reference TRBV18 and TRBJ2-1 for the parts outside the CDR3, the full variable domain is NAGVMQNPRHLVRRRGQEARLRCSPMKGHSHVYWYRQLPEEGLKFMVYLQKENIIDESGMPKERFSAEFPKEGPSILRIQQVVRGDSAAYFCASSRVKGSTYNEQFFGPGTRLTVL.

This chain links TRBV18 with TRBJ2-7; 9 bases agree with TRBD2. Germline V gives CDR1 KGHSH, CDR2 LQKENI. The CDR3 has 14 residues. With 6 bases clipped from V and 5 bases from J, the junction kept 8 bases outside the gene matches. The CDR3 DNA reads as TGTGCCAGCTCCCGACTAGCGGCCCTCCACGAGCAGTACTTC. This gives the protein CASSRLAALHEQYF.

The chain employs TRBV2 and TRBJ2-7, with TRBD1 identical over 7 bases. The CDR3 is 14 amino acids. The junction had 7 bases not matched to a gene; V was cut back by 6 bases and J by 2 bases. The germline V gene has CDR1 SNHLY and CDR2 FYNNEI. CDR3 loop: CASSFGTATYEQYF. The CDR3 coding sequence is TGTGCCAGCAGCTTCGGGACAGCTACCTACGAGCAGTACTTC. Looking up the rest from reference TRBV2 and TRBJ2-7 gives the full variable domain: EPEVTQTPSHQVTQMGQEVILRCVPISNHLYFYWYRQILGQKVEFLVSFYNNEISEKSEIFDDQFSVERPDGSNFTLKIRSTKLEDSAMYFCASSFGTATYEQYFGPGTRLTVT.

This clone was recorded a few times. This rearrangement joins TRBV5-1 to TRBJ2-1; 7 nucleotides align to TRBD1. Germline trimming cut 0 bases from V and 6 bases from J; bases unmatched to any gene: 0. The germline gives CDR1 SGHRS, CDR2 YFSETQ. The CDR3 loop spans 13 amino acids. CDR3: CASSLAGGNEQFF. In DNA form, the CDR3 reads TGCGCCAGCAGCTTGGCAGGGGGCAATGAGCAGTTCTTC.

V is TRBV19 and J is TRBJ2-3; D perhaps matches TRBD1 (6 bases). Trimming took 2 bases from V and 2 from J, leaving 11 bases between them. This CDR3 region has 15 residues. In germline, CDR1 is LNHDA, CDR2 SQIVND (reference sequence). The CDR3: CASSIPQGTTDTQYF. The CDR3 DNA reads TGTGCCAGTAGTATACCTCAGGGGACCACAGATACGCAGTATTTT. Supplemented by reference TRBV19 and TRBJ2-3, the full variable domain reads DGGITQSPKYLFRKEGQNVTLSCEQNLNHDAMYWYRQDPGQGLRLIYYSQIVNDFQKGDIAEGYSVSREKKESFPLTVTSAQKNPTAFYLCASSIPQGTTDTQYFGPGTRLTVL.

V and J are TRBV5-1 and TRBJ2-5; TRBD1 agrees at 10 bases. The CDR3 contains 15 residues. With 5 bases clipped from V and 7 bases from J, the junction kept 11 bases outside the gene matches. Looked up from germline, CDR1 is SGHRS and CDR2 is YFSETQ. The CDR3 region has the DNA TGCGCCAGCAGTGCCTCCGGGACAGGGGTGTGGACCCAGTACTTC. It translates to CASSASGTGVWTQYF. The full variable domain, with the rest looked up from reference TRBV5-1 and TRBJ2-5, is KAGVTQTPRYLIKTRGQQVTLSCSPISGHRSVSWYQQTPGQGLQFLFEYFSETQRNKGNFPGRFSGRQFSNSRSEMNVSTLELGDSALYLCASSASGTGVWTQYFGPGTRLLVL.

This chain joins TRBV29-1 and TRBJ1-1, with 9 bases that match TRBD1. The CDR3 consists of 16 residues. Trimming at V came to 7 bases and at J to 4 bases, leaving 16 bases not matched to a gene. The germline CDR1 and CDR2 sequences are SQVTM and ANQGSEA. CDR3 region: CSAERRDRGYITEAFF. CDR3 nucleotides: TGCAGCGCCGAGCGTCGAGACAGGGGGTACATCACTGAAGCTTTCTTT.